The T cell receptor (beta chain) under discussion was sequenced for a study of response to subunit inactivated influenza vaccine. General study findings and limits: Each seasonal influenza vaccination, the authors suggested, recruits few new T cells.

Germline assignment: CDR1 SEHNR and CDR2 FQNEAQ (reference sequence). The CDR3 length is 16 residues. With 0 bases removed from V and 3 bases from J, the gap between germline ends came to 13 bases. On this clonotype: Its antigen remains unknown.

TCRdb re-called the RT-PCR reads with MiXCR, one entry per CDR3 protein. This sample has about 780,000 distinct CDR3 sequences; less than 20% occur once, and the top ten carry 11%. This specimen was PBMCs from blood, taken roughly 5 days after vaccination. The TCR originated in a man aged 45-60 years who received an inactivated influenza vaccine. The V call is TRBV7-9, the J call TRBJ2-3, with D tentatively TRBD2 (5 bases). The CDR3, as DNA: TGTGCCAGCAGCTTAGCTGGGGTAGCGCTAACAGATACGCAGTATTTT. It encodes CASSLAGVALTDTQYF.